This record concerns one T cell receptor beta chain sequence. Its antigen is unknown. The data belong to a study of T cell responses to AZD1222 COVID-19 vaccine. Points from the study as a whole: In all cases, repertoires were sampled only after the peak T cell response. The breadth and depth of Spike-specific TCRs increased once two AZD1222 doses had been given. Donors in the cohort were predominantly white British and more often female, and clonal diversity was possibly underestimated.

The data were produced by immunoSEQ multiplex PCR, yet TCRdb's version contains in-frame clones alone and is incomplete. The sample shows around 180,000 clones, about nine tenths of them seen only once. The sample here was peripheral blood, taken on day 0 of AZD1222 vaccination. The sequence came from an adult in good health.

The DNA for the CDR3 is TGTGCCAGCAGCGACGGGGATAATTCACCCCTCCACTTT. Translated: CASSDGDNSPLHF. This rearrangement joins TRBV11-3 to TRBJ1-6, with D unresolved. Germline values: CDR1 SGHNT, CDR2 YENEEA. This CDR3 comprises 13 residues. With 5 bases removed from V and 5 bases from J, the gap between germline ends came to 7 bases.